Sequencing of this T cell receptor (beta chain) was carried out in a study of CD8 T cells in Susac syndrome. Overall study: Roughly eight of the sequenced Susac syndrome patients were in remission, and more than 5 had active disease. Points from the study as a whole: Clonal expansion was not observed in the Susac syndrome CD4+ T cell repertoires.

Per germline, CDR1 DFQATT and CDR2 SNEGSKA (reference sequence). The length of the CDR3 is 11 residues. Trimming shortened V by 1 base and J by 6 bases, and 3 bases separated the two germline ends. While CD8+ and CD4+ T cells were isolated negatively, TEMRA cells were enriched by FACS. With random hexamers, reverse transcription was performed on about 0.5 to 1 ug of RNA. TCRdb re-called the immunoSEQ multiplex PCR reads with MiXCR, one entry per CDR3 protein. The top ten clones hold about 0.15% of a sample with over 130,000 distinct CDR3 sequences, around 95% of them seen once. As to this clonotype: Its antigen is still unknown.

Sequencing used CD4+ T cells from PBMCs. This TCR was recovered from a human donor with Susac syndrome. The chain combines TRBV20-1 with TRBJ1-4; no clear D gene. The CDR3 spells CSARAYEKLFF. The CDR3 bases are TGCAGTGCTAGAGCTTATGAAAAACTGTTTTTT.